The entry below describes one T cell receptor beta chain. The data belong to a study of cytomegalovirus exposure and HLA in healthy donors. The germline V gene encodes CDR1 SGHNT and CDR2 YYREEE (reference sequence). V was pared by 3 bases and J by 4 bases, with 1 base of the junction left unmatched. This CDR3 is 14 amino acids long. Primers for the PCR totalled 60 Vbeta and 13 Jbeta. The repertoire was sequenced with immunoSEQ multiplex PCR; TCRdb's copy has only in-frame clones and lacks some. The table shows 150,000 to 200,000 clones, with around 81% occurring only once. V and J are TRBV5-4 and TRBJ1-6; 7 bases agree with TRBD1. Specimen: PBMCs. The receptor was isolated from a man between 18 and 29 years old in good health and CMV-seronegative. The CDR3 sequence is CASSSQGYNSPLHF. CDR3 nucleotide sequence: TGTGCCAGCAGCTCACAGGGGTATAATTCACCCCTCCACTTT.